The rows below give T cell receptor beta chains drawn from one sample of a study of CD8 T cells in ankylosing spondylitis. MiXCR, run by TCRdb on the 5' RACE reads, gives a single entry per CDR3 protein. The profile covers 80,000 to 100,000 distinct CDR3 sequences, with approximately 9% appearing a single time and 4.5% to 5.5% taken by the ten largest. Sample: blood, either unsorted or a sorted T cell fraction (not recorded which). The receptors were sampled from a male donor with ankylosing spondylitis or in good health (not recorded which). Both conserved end residues are part of each CDR3. Fields, in order: J gene, V gene, clone size, D gene, CDR3 DNA, CDR3 protein. D genes are given only for firm matches. The size entry is marked missing in some rows and otherwise reads once, few, many or a size class.

j_call: TRBJ1-1; v_call: TRBV6-5; clone_size: many; d_call: TRBD1; cdr3_nt: TGTGCCAGCAGTTACGGGACAGCCTATGAAGCTTTCTTT; cdr3_aa: CASSYGTAYEAFF
j_call: TRBJ2-1; v_call: TRBV12-3/TRBV12-4; clone_size: many; d_call: TRBD1; cdr3_nt: TGTGCCAGCAGTCCCGTTGACAGGGGAAAGCAGTTCTTC; cdr3_aa: CASSPVDRGKQFF
j_call: TRBJ2-7; v_call: TRBV20-1; clone_size: many; d_call: -; cdr3_nt: TGCAGTGGAGGGGAGGGGGCTTACTCCTACGAGCAGTACTTC; cdr3_aa: CSGGEGAYSYEQYF
j_call: TRBJ2-1; v_call: TRBV13; clone_size: many; d_call: -; cdr3_nt: TGTGCCAGCAGCTTCGGAGCCCCTGAGCAGTTCTTC; cdr3_aa: CASSFGAPEQFF
j_call: TRBJ2-1; v_call: TRBV11-1; clone_size: -; d_call: TRBD2; cdr3_nt: TGTGCCAGCAGCACTAGCGCCTTTAGCGGGGGATCCTACAATGAGCAGTTCTTC; cdr3_aa: CASSTSAFSGGSYNEQFF
j_call: TRBJ2-3; v_call: TRBV7-3; clone_size: many; d_call: TRBD1; cdr3_nt: TGTGCCAGCAGCTTACAGGGGGAGTCTTCTTTTGATACGCAGTATTTT; cdr3_aa: CASSLQGESSFDTQYF
j_call: TRBJ2-5; v_call: TRBV29-1; clone_size: many; d_call: -; cdr3_nt: TGCAGCGTAACAGTAGAGACCCAGTACTTC; cdr3_aa: CSVTVETQYF
j_call: TRBJ1-6; v_call: TRBV10-1; clone_size: few; d_call: TRBD1; cdr3_nt: TGCGCCAGCAGTGACGCTCCGGGACAGGGAAGTTCACCCCTCCACTTT; cdr3_aa: CASSDAPGQGSSPLHF
j_call: TRBJ2-3; v_call: TRBV7-2; clone_size: few; d_call: TRBD2; cdr3_nt: TGTGCCAGCAGCCCGAGGGGTAGCGGGTCCACAGATACGCAGTATTTT; cdr3_aa: CASSPRGSGSTDTQYF
j_call: TRBJ2-5; v_call: TRBV2; clone_size: many; d_call: TRBD1; cdr3_nt: TGTGCCAGCAGTAACTCCGGGACAGCCGCGCGAGAGACCCAGTACTTC; cdr3_aa: CASSNSGTAARETQYF
j_call: TRBJ2-7; v_call: TRBV28; clone_size: -; d_call: -; cdr3_nt: TGTGCCAGCAGTTTAGAACGGATCTCCTACGAGCAGTACTTC; cdr3_aa: CASSLERISYEQYF
j_call: TRBJ1-2; v_call: TRBV20-1; clone_size: -; d_call: TRBD1; cdr3_nt: TGCAGTGCTAGGACCGGGACAGGGTATGGCTACACCTTC; cdr3_aa: CSARTGTGYGYTF
j_call: TRBJ2-7; v_call: TRBV28; clone_size: -; d_call: -; cdr3_nt: TGTGCCAGCACCAAACCCGGGACTGCCTCCTACGAGCAGTACTTC; cdr3_aa: CASTKPGTASYEQYF
j_call: TRBJ1-2; v_call: TRBV29-1; clone_size: few; d_call: -; cdr3_nt: TGCAGCGTTGAAGACCGCGATACAGGAACCGAGGGCTACACCTTC; cdr3_aa: CSVEDRDTGTEGYTF
j_call: TRBJ1-1; v_call: TRBV12-3/TRBV12-4; clone_size: many; d_call: -; cdr3_nt: TGTGCCAGCAGTTTAGGAGGGGGCACTGAAGCTTTCTTT; cdr3_aa: CASSLGGGTEAFF
j_call: TRBJ2-5; v_call: TRBV7-7; clone_size: many; d_call: -; cdr3_nt: TGTGCTAGCAGCCAGGACTATGGGGAGACCCAGTACTTC; cdr3_aa: CASSQDYGETQYF
j_call: TRBJ1-5; v_call: TRBV7-2; clone_size: -; d_call: TRBD1; cdr3_nt: TGTGCCAGCAGCCCGGGACAGGGGAATTGGCCCCAGCATTTT; cdr3_aa: CASSPGQGNWPQHF
j_call: TRBJ2-1; v_call: TRBV7-8; clone_size: many; d_call: TRBD2; cdr3_nt: TGTGCCAGCAGCCGATCCGGGACTAGCGGGAATGAGCAGTTCTTC; cdr3_aa: CASSRSGTSGNEQFF
j_call: TRBJ2-1; v_call: TRBV15; clone_size: few; d_call: TRBD2; cdr3_nt: TGTGCCACCAGCAGAAAGGGAGGGGTCCAGCCGGGGCAGTTCTTC; cdr3_aa: CATSRKGGVQPGQFF
j_call: TRBJ2-1; v_call: TRBV19; clone_size: -; d_call: TRBD1; cdr3_nt: TGTGCCAGTACTATCAGGGGGCAAGGGAATGAGCAGTTCTTC; cdr3_aa: CASTIRGQGNEQFF
j_call: TRBJ1-6; v_call: TRBV14; clone_size: -; d_call: -; cdr3_nt: TGTGCCAGCAGCCAATGGAGCGTCGGTTCACCCCTCCACTTT; cdr3_aa: CASSQWSVGSPLHF
j_call: TRBJ2-5; v_call: TRBV29-1; clone_size: few; d_call: -; cdr3_nt: TGCAGCGAGCAAGACATTCGAGGGGAGACCCAGTACTTC; cdr3_aa: CSEQDIRGETQYF
j_call: TRBJ2-1; v_call: TRBV15; clone_size: many; d_call: -; cdr3_nt: TGTGCCACCAGCAGATCCCTACAAGGGAATGAGCAGTTCTTC; cdr3_aa: CATSRSLQGNEQFF
j_call: TRBJ2-1; v_call: TRBV7-2; clone_size: -; d_call: TRBD1; cdr3_nt: TGTGCCAGCAGCTTAGCTTCGGCAGGGGGCTACAATGAGCAGTTCTTC; cdr3_aa: CASSLASAGGYNEQFF
j_call: TRBJ2-1; v_call: TRBV24-1; clone_size: many; d_call: TRBD1; cdr3_nt: TGTGCCACCAGTGATTTGGTGACAGGGATCAATGAGCAGTTCTTC; cdr3_aa: CATSDLVTGINEQFF
j_call: TRBJ2-1; v_call: TRBV11-3; clone_size: many; d_call: -; cdr3_nt: TGTGCCAGCAGCTTGGATGGGGGGCCGAGTTTAAATGAGCAGTTCTTC; cdr3_aa: CASSLDGGPSLNEQFF
j_call: TRBJ2-5; v_call: TRBV5-1; clone_size: many; d_call: -; cdr3_nt: TGCGCCAGCAGCTCGGGGCCGGGCCTGGTGGAGACCCAGTACTTC; cdr3_aa: CASSSGPGLVETQYF
j_call: TRBJ1-3; v_call: TRBV7-2; clone_size: many; d_call: -; cdr3_nt: TGTGCCAGCAGGCTGGACAGTTCCTCTGGAAACACCATATATTTT; cdr3_aa: CASRLDSSSGNTIYF